One TCR beta chain is described in this entry. No antigen is known for it. These data belong to a study of cytomegalovirus exposure and HLA in healthy donors. Whole-study findings and limits: Later on, analysis showed that most CMV-associated TCR beta chains appeared to be HLA-restricted.

The CDR3 spans 14 residues. Trimming took 8 bases from V and 1 from J, leaving 15 bases between them. Germline V gene lookup returns CDR1 LNHDA and CDR2 SQIVND (reference sequence). The study ran its PCR with 60 Vbeta and 13 Jbeta primers. The table came from immunoSEQ multiplex PCR; TCRdb's copy has only in-frame clones and leaves some out. The sample shows about 200,000 clones, about 80% of them seen only once. J is TRBJ2-7 and V is TRBV19; the D is unclear. This receptor was obtained from a young man in good health and CMV-seronegative. Input material: PBMCs. The CDR3 DNA reads TGTGCCAGTCTTGAGGCCAAAACTTCCTACGAGCAGTACTTC. Its protein product is CASLEAKTSYEQYF.